This T cell receptor beta chain is from a study of cytomegalovirus exposure and HLA in healthy donors. General study findings and limits: Roughly even sequencing depth across donors was the assumption behind the presence/absence analyses. A later analysis linked a missense DCLRE1C variant to TCR beta V- and J-gene trimming. A later analysis found that most CMV-associated TCR beta chains appeared HLA-restricted. Certain indistinguishable V segments, among them TRBV6-2 and TRBV6-3, were excluded.

The V gene end was trimmed by 5 bases and the J gene end by 3 bases; junction bases not matched to a gene: 7. Germline CDR1 is MNHEY and CDR2 is SMNVEV (reference sequence). This CDR3 is built from 17 residues. Primers: 60 Vbeta forward and 13 Jbeta reverse. The protocol was immunoSEQ multiplex PCR, while the TCRdb copy is restricted to in-frame clones and leaves out a portion. The table shows 55,000 to 70,000 clones, with 55% to 80% occurring only once. This clone appeared a few times. No antigen is known for it. What was sequenced was PBMCs. This sequence joins TRBV27 and TRBJ2-7; 16 bases fit TRBD2. The clonotype was recovered from a woman between 50 and 59 years old in good health and CMV-seronegative. CDR3 amino acids: CASSHSGLAGGFYEQYF. The CDR3 nucleotides read TGTGCCAGCAGTCACTCGGGACTAGCGGGAGGGTTCTACGAGCAGTACTTC.